The TCR beta chain described here comes from a study of blood T cell repertoires in COVID-19. As originally analysed: How many nucleated cells were present was estimated from reference gene primer amplification. The repertoire was sequenced with immunoSEQ multiplex PCR; TCRdb's copy has only in-frame clones and lacks some. The DNA was the basis for D and trimming; V, J and clone size are from that table. The data show about 200,000 clones, with approximately 90% seen just once and around 0.5% held by the top ten. This receptor was identified in a man between 50 and 59 years old with acute or convalescent COVID-19. The sample comprised peripheral blood.

The CDR3 DNA reads as TGTGCCAGCAGTTTAGCGCTCTCGGGGAGCTACACCTTC. This sequence encodes CASSLALSGSYTF. The chain links TRBV12-3 or TRBV12-4 to TRBJ1-2; D unresolved. There are 13 residues in the CDR3. With 0 bases removed from V and 9 bases from J, the gap between germline ends came to 11 bases.